This T cell receptor beta chain originates from a study of blood T cells in healthy people across ages. CDR3 size: 12 residues. Germline CDR1 DFQATT, CDR2 SNEGSKA (reference sequence). V trimming: 8 bases; J trimming: 3 bases; junction bases outside the gene matches: 6. It was with a sample-barcoded 5' primer and a J-beta primer mix that a second PCR of roughly 6 to 12 cycles was run. TCRdb reanalysed the 5' RACE reads using MiXCR and keeps one entry per CDR3 protein. The table includes over 1,500,000 distinct CDR3 sequences, more than 35% detected once. Donation came from healthy Caucasian individuals in Russia who were aged about 6 to 95.

This TCR was recovered from a human donor in good health. The specimen was blood. The chain is built from TRBV20-1 and TRBJ2-7; 8 nucleotides align to TRBD1. CDR3 coding DNA: TGCAGTTACAGGGGGGCGGGCTACGAGCAGTACTTC. It encodes CSYRGAGYEQYF.